This T cell receptor beta chain was profiled in a study of shared clonotypes between healthy human individuals. CDR3 length: 16 amino acids. Unmatched junction bases numbered 4, after V lost 4 bases and J lost 0 bases. Germline V CDR1 and CDR2: SGHRS, YFSETQ. Authors' processing steps: ImmunoSEQ supplied junction-only sequences lacking quality scores, so filtering was different. Assay: immunoSEQ multiplex PCR; the TCRdb copy retains only in-frame clones and omits some. The DNA gave D and trimming, while V, J and clone size come from that table. Here the sample spans approximately 470,000 clones, more than 75% being singletons.

This TCR derives from a woman aged 40 to 49 in good health. Some clones in this sample may be carry-over from other donors' samples. This chain joins TRBV5-1 and TRBJ2-2; the match to TRBD2 covers 9 bases. Material for sequencing was PBMCs. The CDR3 nucleotides are TGCGCCAGCAGCGGGACTAGCTTGTCGAACACCGGGGAGCTGTTTTTT. Its translation is CASSGTSLSNTGELFF.